One and the same sample provided the 14 T cell receptor beta chains below, sequenced in a study of cytomegalovirus exposure and HLA in healthy donors. 13 Jbeta primers and 60 Vbeta primers were used for the PCR. Sequenced by immunoSEQ multiplex PCR; TCRdb stores in-frame clones only, minus some. Seen here are roughly 120,000 clones, 65% observed once, and the top ten hold 8.5% to 9.5%. Sequenced material: PBMCs. Source of these receptors: a woman in her 40s in good health and CMV-seropositive.

The genes are TRBV5-6 and TRBJ2-5, with TRBD1 identical over 9 bases. Germline V lookup: CDR1 SGHDT, CDR2 YYEEEE. The V segment lost 4 bases and the J segment 0 bases; nucleotides outside the gene matches: 1. CDR3 length: 14 amino acids. Here the CDR3 DNA reads TGTGCCAGCAGCGGGACAGGGCACCAAGAGACCCAGTACTTC. Its protein product is CASSGTGHQETQYF.

The chain recombines TRBV5-1 with TRBJ2-2; D is unclear. Trimming stripped 4 bases from V and 4 bases from J, with 17 bases between. Germline-derived CDR1 and CDR2 are SGHRS and YFSETQ. The CDR3 is 16 amino acids. The CDR3 is CASSQDTSPFTGELFF. The CDR3 bases are TGCGCCAGCAGCCAAGACACATCCCCTTTCACCGGGGAGCTGTTTTTT. The variable domain in full, with the rest retrieved from reference TRBV5-1 and TRBJ2-2, is KAGVTQTPRYLIKTRGQQVTLSCSPISGHRSVSWYQQTPGQGLQFLFEYFSETQRNKGNFPGRFSGRQFSNSRSEMNVSTLELGDSALYLCASSQDTSPFTGELFFGEGSRLTVL.

This clone showed up just a few times. The rearrangement links TRBV13 to TRBJ2-7; D not resolved. Trimming took off 0 bases at V and 4 bases at J, with 10 bases between the two ends. Germline V lookup: CDR1 PRHDT, CDR2 FYEKMQ (reference sequence). This CDR3 comprises 14 residues. DNA of the CDR3: TGTGCCAGCAGCTTAGGACTGGTTAAGTACGAGCAGTACTTC. Translating gives CASSLGLVKYEQYF. Based on the CDR3 plus reference TRBV13 and TRBJ2-7, the full variable domain is AAGVIQSPRHLIKEKRETATLKCYPIPRHDTVYWYQQGPGQDPQFLISFYEKMQSDKGSIPDRFSAQQFSDYHSELNMSSLELGDSALYFCASSLGLVKYEQYFGPGTRLTVT.

The chain joins TRBV11-2 to TRBJ2-1; 7 nucleotides align to TRBD2. After removal of 5 bases from V and 4 bases from J, the junction contained 5 bases not matched to a gene. Per germline, CDR1 SGHAT and CDR2 FQNNGV. This CDR3 comprises 14 residues. The CDR3 DNA is TGTGCCAGCAGCCTTAGCGGGCCTTACAATGAGCAGTTCTTC. Its protein is CASSLSGPYNEQFF. The full variable domain, in which reference TRBV11-2 and TRBJ2-1 provide the parts outside the CDR3, is EAGVAQSPRYKIIEKRQSVAFWCNPISGHATLYWYQQILGQGPKLLIQFQNNGVVDDSQLPKDRFSAERLKGVDSTLKIQPAKLEDSAVYLCASSLSGPYNEQFFGPGTRLTVL.

The chain employs TRBV7-9 and TRBJ2-1; 8 bases align to TRBD2. Trimming took 8 bases from V and 8 from J; bases not matched to a gene: 14. Germline V CDR1 and CDR2: SEHNR, FQNEAQ (reference sequence). The CDR3 is 15 residues long. CDR3 nucleotide sequence: TGTGCCAGCCGGGGGGGCGGGAGAACGGTAGATGAGCAGTTCTTC. Its protein is CASRGGGRTVDEQFF.

The chain is built from TRBV7-3 and TRBJ1-2; 12 bases align to TRBD1. V was clipped by 5 bases and J by 5 bases; unmatched bases: 9. The CDR3 loop spans 16 amino acids. CDR1 SGHTA and CDR2 FQGTGA come from the germline V gene. The CDR3 DNA is TGTGCCAGCAGCCCCACCGGGACAGGGGGCGCGTATGGCTACACCTTC. This sequence encodes CASSPTGTGGAYGYTF.

V and J are TRBV7-2 and TRBJ2-1, with D perhaps TRBD1 (5 bases). The germline V gene encodes CDR1 SGHTA and CDR2 FQGNSA. CDR3 size: 13 residues. The germline V and J ends were trimmed by 5 bases and 2 bases, with 7 bases remaining between them. The CDR3 is CASSPDTYNEQFF. The CDR3 DNA reads TGTGCCAGCAGCCCGGACACCTACAATGAGCAGTTCTTC.

The V and J genes are TRBV6-1 and TRBJ1-3, with a tentative D call TRBD1 (6 bases). Per germline, CDR1 MNHNS and CDR2 SASEGT. Trimming took 5 bases from V and 0 from J, leaving 11 bases between them. The length of the CDR3 is 15 residues. CDR3 in amino acids: CASSLDRTSGNTIYF. As DNA, the CDR3 is TGTGCCAGCAGTTTGGACAGAACCTCTGGAAACACCATATATTTT.

The chain uses TRBV6-1 and TRBJ1-5; 11 bases are shared with TRBD1. The trim removed 6 bases at V and 6 bases at J, leaving 4 bases unmatched. Germline CDR1 is MNHNS and CDR2 is SASEGT. The CDR3 is 14 amino acids. In nucleotides, the CDR3 is TGTGCCAGCAGCGGGACAGGGGGTTTTCAGCCCCAGCATTTT. It codes for CASSGTGGFQPQHF.

This clone was seen only a few times. The chain is built from TRBV29-1 and TRBJ1-2; 8 bases are shared with TRBD1. V lost 7 bases, J lost 5 bases, and 6 bases stayed unmatched. The CDR3 sequence is 12 residues long. Germline CDR1 reads SQVTM; CDR2 reads ANQGSEA. DNA for the CDR3: TGCAGCGCCGGCAGGGGGCTTTATGGCTACACCTTC. Encoded protein: CSAGRGLYGYTF.

The J gene is TRBJ2-3, the V gene TRBV4-2, with 7 bases matching TRBD1. V lost 3 bases to trimming and J lost 4 bases; unmatched junction nucleotides: 10. CDR1 is LGHNA, CDR2 YNFKEQ, per germline. CDR3 length: 16 residues. CDR3 coding DNA: TGTGCCAGCAGCCATAACGACAGGGATGGAGCAGATACGCAGTATTTT. The encoded protein is CASSHNDRDGADTQYF.

This clone came up a few times. This chain connects TRBV7-7 to TRBJ2-2, with TRBD1 identical over 9 bases. Germline-derived CDR1 and CDR2 are SSHAT and FNYEAQ (reference sequence). The ends lost 6 bases at V and 7 bases at J; junction bases unmatched: 6. The CDR3 runs 14 residues. The CDR3 region has the DNA TGTGCCAGCAGTCGGGACAGGGAAGACGGGGAGCTGTTTTTT. Amino acids: CASSRDREDGELFF.

The V call is TRBV7-2, the J call TRBJ1-5; no clear D gene. The CDR3 spans 13 residues. V shed 8 bases and J shed 2 bases, with 10 bases lying between them. CDR1 is SGHTA and CDR2 is FQGNSA in the germline V gene. CDR3 bases: TGTGCCAGCGGGTTGCGGGGCAATCAGCCCCAGCATTTT. Its translation is CASGLRGNQPQHF.

This clone was observed a single time. V usage is TRBV5-6 and J usage is TRBJ1-3, with D possibly matching TRBD1 (5 bases). CDR3 length: 13 residues. With 2 bases removed from V and 9 bases from J, the gap between germline ends came to 12 bases. Germline lookup yields CDR1 SGHDT and CDR2 YYEEEE. CDR3 DNA: TGTGCCAGCAGCTTACCAGGGCCGGGCACCATATATTTT. It encodes CASSLPGPGTIYF. Full variable domain (outside the CDR3, taken from reference TRBV5-6 and TRBJ1-3): DAGVTQSPTHLIKTRGQQVTLRCSPKSGHDTVSWYQQALGQGPQFIFQYYEEEERQRGNFPDRFSGHQFPNYSSELNVNALLLGDSALYLCASSLPGPGTIYFGEGSWLTVV.